The next 21 T cell receptor beta chains were all read from a single sample in a study of T cell responses to AZD1222 COVID-19 vaccine (dated by TCRdb to 2020 to 2023). The library relied on the immunoSEQ multiplex PCR assay. TCRdb's version of the immuneACCESS table is confined to in-frame rearrangements and falls short of the full clone set. An unresolved V gene accounts for under half of the shortfall where checked; the remainder is of unknown origin. The sample yields about 130,000 clones; roughly 90% were counted once. The biggest ten clones account for less than 2% of the sample. Interpreted using the paper, the time point label stands for: baseline before first vaccination. The specimen was peripheral blood, collected on day 0 of AZD1222 vaccination. Receptors originate from an adult in good health.

This chain connects TRBV9 to TRBJ2-7; possible D gene TRBD2, 5 bases. The germline CDR1 and CDR2 sequences are SGDLS and YYNGEE. The CDR3 loop spans 12 amino acids. Trimming removed 4 bases at V and 7 bases at J, with 12 bases between. CDR3 bases: TGTGCCAGCAGCCCGGAGGCCGGGGAGCAGTACTTC. This encodes CASSPEAGEQYF.

This chain connects TRBV27 to TRBJ1-5, with a weak D call TRBD1 (5 bases). The CDR3 length is 16 residues. The V end was cut by 5 bases, the J end by 6 bases, with 20 bases between. CDR1 is MNHEY, CDR2 SMNVEV, per germline (reference sequence). The CDR3 is CASSTGDAGGSQPQHF. In DNA, the CDR3 is TGTGCCAGCAGTACTGGGGACGCCGGGGGGAGTCAGCCCCAGCATTTT.

The CDR3 here is CASRGGLHTGELFF. CDR3 DNA sequence: TGTGCCAGCCGGGGTGGGTTGCACACCGGGGAGCTGTTTTTT. The rearrangement joins TRBV25-1 to TRBJ2-2; a weak D match, TRBD2 (5 bases). Trimming took 8 bases from V and 3 from J, leaving 13 bases between them. The V gene's germline CDR1 is MGHDK and CDR2 SYGVNS. CDR3 length: 14 residues.

This chain links TRBV15 with TRBJ1-2; D unresolved. Deletions cut 3 bases from V and 5 bases from J, with 16 bases between. The length of the CDR3 is 15 residues. Germline V gene lookup returns CDR1 LNHNV and CDR2 YYDKDF (reference sequence). CDR3 sequence: CATSSWATVEYGYTF. CDR3 in DNA: TGTGCCACCAGCAGTTGGGCCACGGTTGAATATGGCTACACCTTC.

This chain's CDR3 is CASSFATSGGDIQYF. The CDR3 coding sequence is TGTGCCAGCAGTTTTGCGACTAGCGGGGGGGACATTCAGTACTTC. V usage is TRBV27 and J usage is TRBJ2-4, with 14 bases matching TRBD2. The V and J ends lost 3 bases and 8 bases, in that order; junction bases with no gene match: 3. Germline CDR1 and CDR2: MNHEY and SMNVEV (reference sequence). This CDR3 comprises 15 residues.

The chain combines TRBV19 with TRBJ2-7; D is ambiguous. V was clipped by 3 bases and J by 5 bases, with 17 bases between them. This CDR3 is built from 15 residues. Germline V CDR1 and CDR2: LNHDA, SQIVND (reference sequence). Here the CDR3 reads CASSMTFPNPNEQYF. The CDR3 DNA sequence: TGTGCCAGTAGTATGACCTTCCCCAACCCCAACGAGCAGTACTTC.

The V and J genes are TRBV30 and TRBJ1-6; D call uncertain. The germline CDR1 and CDR2 sequences are GTSNPN and SVGIG (reference sequence). The ends were cut back, 2 bases at V and 0 bases at J, with 14 bases in the middle. This CDR3 spans 17 amino acids. CDR3: CAWSSWALSSYNSPLHF. CDR3 DNA sequence: TGTGCCTGGAGTAGTTGGGCGTTGAGCTCCTATAATTCACCCCTCCACTTT.

The chain combines TRBV6-2 or TRBV6-3 with TRBJ1-5, with TRBD1 as a possible D gene (6 bases). This CDR3 spans 15 amino acids. Trimming took off 5 bases at V and 6 bases at J, with 17 bases between the two ends. Germline lookup yields CDR1 MNHEY and CDR2 SVGEGT. CDR3 in DNA: TGTGCCAGCAGTCACGGGGCAGGGGAGCCTCAGCCCCAGCATTTT. It translates to CASSHGAGEPQPQHF.

The chain carries TRBV25-1 and TRBJ2-7; a possible D gene is TRBD2 (6 bases). V shed 5 bases and J shed 4 bases, with 21 bases lying between them. The CDR3 has 16 amino acids. Germline V gene lookup returns CDR1 MGHDK and CDR2 SYGVNS. The CDR3 sequence: CASSSPGLRDSYEQYF. As DNA, the CDR3 is TGTGCCAGCAGTTCACCTGGACTACGGGATTCTTACGAGCAGTACTTC.

A single count supports this clone. The chain recombines TRBV12-3 or TRBV12-4 with TRBJ2-1, with D perhaps matching TRBD2 (5 bases). The CDR3 contains 13 residues. Deletions cut 7 bases from V and 4 bases from J, with 11 bases between. The CDR3 loop reads CASTYGLYNEQFF. The CDR3 DNA is TGTGCCAGCACATACGGACTGTACAATGAGCAGTTCTTC.

This clone was picked up one time. This chain uses TRBV19 with TRBJ1-2, with 8 bases identical to TRBD1. The ends lost 4 bases at V and 8 bases at J; junction bases unmatched: 6. The CDR3 runs 13 residues. The V gene's germline CDR1 is LNHDA and CDR2 SQIVND (reference sequence). The CDR3: CASSTDREGGYTF. In DNA form, the CDR3 reads TGTGCCAGTAGTACGGACAGGGAAGGAGGCTACACCTTC. Full variable domain (rest looked up from reference TRBV19 and TRBJ1-2): DGGITQSPKYLFRKEGQNVTLSCEQNLNHDAMYWYRQDPGQGLRLIYYSQIVNDFQKGDIAEGYSVSREKKESFPLTVTSAQKNPTAFYLCASSTDREGGYTFGSGTRLTVV.

The V and J genes are TRBV29-1 and TRBJ2-7; D gene ambiguous. Trimming took off 2 bases at V and 0 bases at J, with 8 bases between the two ends. This CDR3 has 13 amino acids. Per the germline V gene, CDR1 is SQVTM and CDR2 is ANQGSEA. The DNA for the CDR3 is TGCAGCGTTGAATCCGAAGTCTCCTACGAGCAGTACTTC. Amino acids: CSVESEVSYEQYF.

The chain joins TRBV7-2 to TRBJ1-2; D unclear. The CDR3 is 14 amino acids. V dropped 5 bases and J dropped 4 bases, with 14 bases sitting between them. Germline CDR1 and CDR2: SGHTA and FQGNSA. The CDR3 loop reads CASSPARIGYGYTF. CDR3 nucleotides: TGTGCCAGCAGCCCTGCGAGAATTGGCTATGGCTACACCTTC. The complete variable domain, with remaining parts taken from reference TRBV7-2 and TRBJ1-2, reads GAGVSQSPSNKVTEKGKDVELRCDPISGHTALYWYRQSLGQGLEFLIYFQGNSAPDKSGLPSDRFSAERTGGSVSTLTIQRTQQEDSAVYLCASSPARIGYGYTFGSGTRLTVV.

The J gene is TRBJ1-1, the V gene TRBV28; D may be TRBD1 (5 bases). CDR1 and CDR2 (germline): MDHEN, SYDVKM. CDR3 length: 16 amino acids. V lost 4 bases, J lost 9 bases, and 24 bases lay in between. DNA for the CDR3: TGTGCCAGCAGTTCTAAGACCTGGGGGGACGAACGGAAAGCTTTCTTT. Translated, it gives CASSSKTWGDERKAFF.

This chain joins TRBV11-2 and TRBJ1-2; weak D call: TRBD1 (5 bases). Germline V gives CDR1 SGHAT, CDR2 FQNNGV. With 4 bases removed from V and 3 bases from J, the gap between germline ends came to 12 bases. The CDR3 is 14 residues long. The CDR3 nucleotides read TGTGCCAGCAGCTCCGGGGACGGGGACTATGGCTACACCTTC. It yields the protein CASSSGDGDYGYTF.

The chain is built from TRBV6-6 and TRBJ2-2, with D unresolved. V dropped 8 bases and J dropped 3 bases, with 13 bases sitting between them. CDR3 length: 14 amino acids. CDR1 and CDR2 (germline): MNHNY, SVGAGI (reference sequence). The CDR3: CASFVGFDTGELFF. In nucleotides, the CDR3 is TGTGCCAGCTTCGTTGGTTTTGACACCGGGGAGCTGTTTTTT.

The chain joins TRBV7-3 to TRBJ1-3; D not resolved. Germline CDR1 and CDR2: SGHTA and FQGTGA. V was trimmed by 5 bases and J by 3 bases, leaving 8 bases between them. This CDR3 is 13 amino acids long. The CDR3 loop reads CASSLLYGNTIYF. CDR3 DNA: TGTGCCAGCAGCCTCCTATATGGAAACACCATATATTTT. Based on the CDR3 plus reference TRBV7-3 and TRBJ1-3, the full variable domain is GAGVSQTPSNKVTEKGKYVELRCDPISGHTALYWYRQSLGQGPEFLIYFQGTGAADDSGLPNDRFFAVRPEGSVSTLKIQRTERGDSAVYLCASSLLYGNTIYFGEGSWLTVV.

The CDR3 DNA follows: TGTGCCAGCAGTTACGGGAGGGGCTGGGGCGAGCAGTACTTC. Translation gives CASSYGRGWGEQYF. J is TRBJ2-7 and V is TRBV6-2 or TRBV6-3; 7 bases align to TRBD2. The CDR3 is made up of 14 amino acids. Germline V lookup: CDR1 MNHEY, CDR2 SVGEGT. V was pared by 2 bases and J by 6 bases, with 7 bases of the junction left unmatched.

CDR3 in DNA: TGCGCCAGCAGCTTCCAGGAATACTACGAGCAGTACTTC. Residues: CASSFQEYYEQYF. The chain joins TRBV5-1 to TRBJ2-7; D gene unclear. V gave up 2 bases and J gave up 3 bases, with 9 bases separating them. The CDR3 length is 13 residues. The germline CDR1 and CDR2 sequences are SGHRS and YFSETQ.

This clone was observed a handful of times. This CDR3 reads CASSQALGTEAFF. The CDR3 DNA is TGTGCCAGCAGCCAAGCTTTGGGCACTGAAGCTTTCTTT. The chain is built from TRBV9 and TRBJ1-1; D is unresolved. The V gene lost 4 bases and the J gene lost 4 bases, with 11 bases spanning the gap. CDR3 length: 13 residues. The V gene's germline CDR1 is SGDLS and CDR2 YYNGEE.

CDR3 coding DNA: TGTGCCAGCAGCCTCCGCGGTGTATACGAGCAGTACTTC. This encodes CASSLRGVYEQYF. The chain has TRBV7-9 and TRBJ2-7; D is ambiguous. Trimming left V 5 bases short and J 4 bases short, with 12 bases between. CDR3 length: 13 amino acids. Germline CDR1 is SEHNR and CDR2 is FQNEAQ (reference sequence).